Sequencing of this T cell receptor beta chain was carried out in a study of response to subunit inactivated influenza vaccine. TCRdb used MiXCR to reprocess the RT-PCR reads, holding one entry per CDR3 protein. The sample records roughly 290,000 distinct CDR3 sequences, roughly 22% being singletons. Trimming took 5 bases from V and 4 from J, leaving 8 bases between them. The CDR3 consists of 13 residues. The germline V gene has CDR1 MNHNS and CDR2 SASEGT. The chain joins TRBV6-1 to TRBJ2-2; tentative D call: TRBD2 (6 bases). This TCR was recovered from a man aged 50 to 69 who received an inactivated influenza vaccine. The starting material was PBMCs from blood, obtained less than 22 months after vaccination. CDR3 sequence: CASSRRGTGELFF. The CDR3 DNA sequence: TGTGCCAGCAGTCGGAGGGGCACCGGGGAGCTGTTTTTT.